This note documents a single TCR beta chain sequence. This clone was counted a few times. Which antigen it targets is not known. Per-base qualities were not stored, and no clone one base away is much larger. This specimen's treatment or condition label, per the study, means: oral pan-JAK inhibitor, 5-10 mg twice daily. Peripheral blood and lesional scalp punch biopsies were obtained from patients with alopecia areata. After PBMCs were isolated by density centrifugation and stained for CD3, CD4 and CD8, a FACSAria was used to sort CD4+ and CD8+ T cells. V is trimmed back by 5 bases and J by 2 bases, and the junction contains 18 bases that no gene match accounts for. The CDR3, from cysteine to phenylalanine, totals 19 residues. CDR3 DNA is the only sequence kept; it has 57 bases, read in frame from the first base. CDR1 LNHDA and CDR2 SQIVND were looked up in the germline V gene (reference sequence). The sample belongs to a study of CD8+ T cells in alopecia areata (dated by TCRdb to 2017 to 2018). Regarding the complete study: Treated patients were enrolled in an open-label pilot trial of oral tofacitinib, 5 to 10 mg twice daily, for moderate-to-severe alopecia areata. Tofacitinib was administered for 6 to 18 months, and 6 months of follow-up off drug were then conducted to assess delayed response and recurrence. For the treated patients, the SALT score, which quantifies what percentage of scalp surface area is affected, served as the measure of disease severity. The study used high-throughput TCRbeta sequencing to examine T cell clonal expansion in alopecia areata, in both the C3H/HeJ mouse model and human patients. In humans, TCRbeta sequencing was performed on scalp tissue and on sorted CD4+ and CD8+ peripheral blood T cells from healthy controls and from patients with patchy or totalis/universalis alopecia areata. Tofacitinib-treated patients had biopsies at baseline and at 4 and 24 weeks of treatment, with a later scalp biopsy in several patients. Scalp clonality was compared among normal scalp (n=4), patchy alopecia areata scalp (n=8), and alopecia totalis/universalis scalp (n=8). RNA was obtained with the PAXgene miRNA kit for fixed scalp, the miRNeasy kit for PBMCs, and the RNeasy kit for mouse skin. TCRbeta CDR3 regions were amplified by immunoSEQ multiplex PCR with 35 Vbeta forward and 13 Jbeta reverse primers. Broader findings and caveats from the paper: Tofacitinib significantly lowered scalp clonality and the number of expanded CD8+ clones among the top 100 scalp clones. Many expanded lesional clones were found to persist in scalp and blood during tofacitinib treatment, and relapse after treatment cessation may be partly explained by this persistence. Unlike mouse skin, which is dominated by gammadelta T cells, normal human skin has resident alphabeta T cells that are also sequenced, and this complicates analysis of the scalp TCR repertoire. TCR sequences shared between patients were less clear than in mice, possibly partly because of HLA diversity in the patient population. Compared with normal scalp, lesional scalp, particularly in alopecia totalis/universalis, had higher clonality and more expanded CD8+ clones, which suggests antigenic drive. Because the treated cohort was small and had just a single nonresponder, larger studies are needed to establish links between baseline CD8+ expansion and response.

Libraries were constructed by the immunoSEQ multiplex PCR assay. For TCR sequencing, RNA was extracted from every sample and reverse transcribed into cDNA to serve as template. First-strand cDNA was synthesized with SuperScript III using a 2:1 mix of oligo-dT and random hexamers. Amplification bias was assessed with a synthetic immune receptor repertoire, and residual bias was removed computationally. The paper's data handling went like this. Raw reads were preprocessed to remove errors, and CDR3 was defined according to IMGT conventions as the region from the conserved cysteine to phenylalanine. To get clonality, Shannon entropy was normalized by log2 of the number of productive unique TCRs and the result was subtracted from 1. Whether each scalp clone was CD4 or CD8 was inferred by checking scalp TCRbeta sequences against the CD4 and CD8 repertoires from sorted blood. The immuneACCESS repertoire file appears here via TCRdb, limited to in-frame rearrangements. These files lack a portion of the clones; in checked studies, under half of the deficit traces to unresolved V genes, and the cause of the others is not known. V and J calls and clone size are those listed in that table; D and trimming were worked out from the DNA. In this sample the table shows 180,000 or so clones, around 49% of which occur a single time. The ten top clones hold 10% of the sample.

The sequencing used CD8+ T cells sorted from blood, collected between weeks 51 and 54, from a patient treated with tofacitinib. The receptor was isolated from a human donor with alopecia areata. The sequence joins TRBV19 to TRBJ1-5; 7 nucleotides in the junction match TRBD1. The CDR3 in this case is CASSFVRDSPAMGNQPQHF. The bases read TGTGCCAGTAGTTTCGTCCGGGACAGTCCAGCAATGGGCAATCAGCCCCAGCATTTT.